The rows below give T cell receptor beta chains drawn from one sample of a study of cytomegalovirus exposure and HLA in healthy donors. Only in-frame clones appear in the TCRdb table, and some are missing; sequencing was by immunoSEQ multiplex PCR. Among tens of thousands of clones listed, roughly nine tenths were seen once. Material: PBMCs. Every receptor here comes from a man younger than 35 in good health and CMV-seronegative. CDR3s include the opening cysteine and the closing phenylalanine or tryptophan. The D gene is left open where the match is weak. Not every row has a clone size; where given, it reads once, few, many or a size class.

-,16,-,TRBV28,TRBJ2-7,CASSWGWGTSSYEQYF,TGTGCCAGCAGTTGGGGGTGGGGGACTTCCTCCTACGAGCAGTACTTC
-,15,-,TRBV9,TRBJ1-1,CASSVEGEGDTEAFF,TGTGCCAGCAGCGTAGAGGGGGAGGGGGACACTGAAGCTTTCTTT
-,18,-,TRBV11-1,TRBJ1-1,CASSLVGLGGTVNTEAFF,TGTGCCAGCAGCTTAGTCGGTTTGGGAGGCACAGTGAACACTGAAGCTTTCTTT
-,17,-,TRBV13,TRBJ2-1,CASSDDRPRLSYNEQFF,TGTGCCAGCAGCGACGACAGGCCGCGCCTATCCTACAATGAGCAGTTCTTC
-,10,-,TRBV20-1,TRBJ2-5,CSAAKETQYF,TGCAGTGCCGCTAAAGAGACCCAGTACTTC
TRBD2,14,-,TRBV7-9,TRBJ2-7,CASRPSGSSYEQYF,TGTGCCAGCAGGCCTAGCGGGAGCTCCTACGAGCAGTACTTC
-,14,-,TRBV4-3,TRBJ1-2,CASSQDRTVHGYTF,TGCGCCAGCAGCCAAGACCGGACAGTGCATGGCTACACCTTC
TRBD1,15,-,TRBV5-1,TRBJ2-7,CASSPSVTGGREQYF,TGCGCCAGCAGCCCCAGTGTGACAGGGGGTCGCGAGCAGTACTTC
-,16,once,TRBV7-9,TRBJ2-5,CASSPTRAGYQETQYF,TGTGCCAGCAGCCCCACCCGGGCAGGGTACCAAGAGACCCAGTACTTC
-,11,-,TRBV20-1,TRBJ2-7,CSAPDYYEQYF,TGCAGTGCCCCGGACTACTACGAGCAGTACTTC
-,16,-,TRBV18,TRBJ1-1,CASSPTSTTQGPEAFF,TGTGCCAGCTCACCAACTTCGACCACGCAGGGTCCTGAAGCTTTCTTT
-,13,-,TRBV28,TRBJ1-1,CASSLTGDTEAFF,TGTGCCAGCAGTTTAACGGGGGACACTGAAGCTTTCTTT
-,16,-,TRBV10-3,TRBJ1-5,CAISEQGITVNQPQHF,TGTGCCATCAGTGAGCAGGGGATCACTGTCAATCAGCCCCAGCATTTT
-,11,-,TRBV10-3,TRBJ2-3,CAIKRADTQYF,TGTGCCATCAAGAGGGCAGATACGCAGTATTTT
-,13,-,TRBV6-1,TRBJ2-7,CASSETGTYEQYF,TGTGCCAGCAGTGAAACGGGAACCTACGAGCAGTACTTC
-,14,-,TRBV6-6,TRBJ2-3,CASSYPSQTDTQYF,TGTGCCAGCAGTTACCCTAGCCAGACAGATACGCAGTATTTT
TRBD1,15,few,TRBV7-2,TRBJ1-5,CASSLEDRSNQPQHF,TGTGCCAGCAGCTTAGAGGACAGGTCGAATCAGCCCCAGCATTTT
TRBD1,11,-,TRBV28,TRBJ1-2,CASSGQGGYTF,TGTGCCAGCAGCGGACAGGGTGGCTACACCTTC
TRBD1,13,-,TRBV7-3,TRBJ1-2,CASSSGQGGGYTF,TGTGCCAGCAGCTCCGGACAGGGTGGCGGCTACACCTTC
-,15,-,TRBV21-1,TRBJ2-3,CASSPRDRGTDTQYF,TGTGCCAGCAGCCCTCGGGACAGGGGAACAGATACGCAGTATTTT
TRBD2,14,-,TRBV5-8,TRBJ2-1,CASSPGTRDNEQFF,TGTGCCAGCAGCCCGGGGACTAGGGACAATGAGCAGTTCTTC
TRBD1,16,-,TRBV28,TRBJ2-5,CASSFRSGTGGETQYF,TGTGCCAGCAGTTTTAGATCTGGGACAGGGGGCGAGACCCAGTACTTC
-,15,-,TRBV7-3,TRBJ2-5,CASSLKPSSVETQYF,TGTGCCAGCAGCTTAAAACCTAGCAGTGTGGAGACCCAGTACTTC
TRBD2,15,-,TRBV30,TRBJ2-3,CAWSSGRGTTDTQYF,TGTGCCTGGAGTAGCGGGAGAGGGACCACAGATACGCAGTATTTT
-,16,-,TRBV11-2,TRBJ1-4,CASSSPSQGRNEKLFF,TGTGCCAGCAGCTCCCCTTCCCAGGGAAGAAATGAAAAACTGTTTTTT
-,14,-,TRBV9,TRBJ2-1,CASSDRSSYNEQFF,TGTGCCAGCAGCGACCGTAGCTCCTACAATGAGCAGTTCTTC
-,15,-,TRBV7-2,TRBJ2-5,CASSLPFVRSETQYF,TGTGCCAGCAGCCTCCCGTTTGTGAGGAGTGAGACCCAGTACTTC
-,15,-,TRBV11-1,TRBJ2-3,CASSLADTSTDTQYF,TGTGCCAGCAGCTTAGCAGATACTAGCACAGATACGCAGTATTTT